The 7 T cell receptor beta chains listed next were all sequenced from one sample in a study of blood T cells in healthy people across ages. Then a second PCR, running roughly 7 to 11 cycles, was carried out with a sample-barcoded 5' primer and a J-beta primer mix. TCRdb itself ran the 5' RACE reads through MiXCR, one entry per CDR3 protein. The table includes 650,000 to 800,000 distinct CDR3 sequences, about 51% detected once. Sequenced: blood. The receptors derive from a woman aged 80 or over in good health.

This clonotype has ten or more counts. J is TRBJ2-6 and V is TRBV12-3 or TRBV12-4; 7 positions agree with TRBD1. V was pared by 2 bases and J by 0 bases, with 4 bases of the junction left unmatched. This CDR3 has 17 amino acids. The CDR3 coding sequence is TGTGCCAGCAGTTTATCGACAGGGTTCTCTGGGGCCAACGTCCTGACTTTC. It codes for CASSLSTGFSGANVLTF.

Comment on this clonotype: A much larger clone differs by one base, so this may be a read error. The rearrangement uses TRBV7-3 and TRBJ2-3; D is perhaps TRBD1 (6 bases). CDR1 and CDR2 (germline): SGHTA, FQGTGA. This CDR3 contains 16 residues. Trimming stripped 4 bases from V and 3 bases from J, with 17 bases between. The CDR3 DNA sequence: TGTGCCAGCAGCTCATCACGGGACAAGGGGACAGATACGCAGTATTTT. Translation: CASSSSRDKGTDTQYF. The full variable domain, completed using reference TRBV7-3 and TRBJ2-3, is GAGVSQTPSNKVTEKGKYVELRCDPISGHTALYWYRQSLGQGPEFLIYFQGTGAADDSGLPNDRFFAVRPEGSVSTLKIQRTERGDSAVYLCASSSSRDKGTDTQYFGPGTRLTVL.

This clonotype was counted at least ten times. CDR3 in amino acids: CASSQETTAGGGYTF. The CDR3 nucleotides read TGCGCCAGCAGCCAAGAGACGACGGCGGGAGGAGGCTACACCTTC. The rearrangement uses TRBV4-1 and TRBJ1-2; D call uncertain. Germline assignment: CDR1 MGHRA and CDR2 YSYEKL. The CDR3 totals 15 residues. Trimming left V 0 bases short and J 8 bases short, with 16 bases between.

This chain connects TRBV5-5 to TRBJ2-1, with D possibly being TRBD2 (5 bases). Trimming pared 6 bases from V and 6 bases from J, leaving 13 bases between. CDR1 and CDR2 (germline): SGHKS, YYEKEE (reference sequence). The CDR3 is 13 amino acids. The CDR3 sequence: CASNARTVNEQFF. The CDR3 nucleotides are TGTGCCAGCAACGCTCGGACTGTCAATGAGCAGTTCTTC.

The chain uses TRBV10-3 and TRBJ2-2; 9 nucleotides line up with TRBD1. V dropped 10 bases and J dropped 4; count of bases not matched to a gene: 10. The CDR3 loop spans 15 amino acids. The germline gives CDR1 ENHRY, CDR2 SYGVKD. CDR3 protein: CASETGGLVTGELFF. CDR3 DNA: TGTGCCAGCGAAACAGGGGGCTTGGTCACCGGGGAGCTGTTTTTT.

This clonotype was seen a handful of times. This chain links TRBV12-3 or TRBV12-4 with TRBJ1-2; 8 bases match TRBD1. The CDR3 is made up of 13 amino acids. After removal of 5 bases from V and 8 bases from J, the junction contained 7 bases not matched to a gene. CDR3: CASSLRQGMGYTF. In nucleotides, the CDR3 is TGTGCCAGCAGTCTCCGACAGGGGATGGGCTACACCTTC.

This CDR3 reads CASSSRGSGQETQYF. In DNA form, the CDR3 reads TGCGCCAGCAGCTCCAGGGGTAGCGGACAAGAGACCCAGTACTTC. The chain uses TRBV5-1 and TRBJ2-5; D could derive from TRBD1 or TRBD2 (6 bases each). This CDR3 has 15 residues. CDR1 is SGHRS, CDR2 YFSETQ, per germline. Trimming pared 3 bases from V and 2 bases from J, leaving 14 bases between.